Listed here is a single T cell receptor (beta chain). At baseline, cycle 4 day 1, and cycle 7 day 1, blood was sampled. Profiled with immunoSEQ multiplex PCR; TCRdb holds only in-frame clones, not every one. Of tens of thousands of clones in the sample, 88% are singletons; the top ten hold 0.95% to 1.3%. The V and J ends lost 0 bases and 7 bases, in that order; junction bases with no gene match: 5. Germline CDR1 is SGDLS and CDR2 is YYNGEE. The length of the CDR3 is 14 residues. The data derive from a study of OX40 agonist ivuxolimab in advanced cancers. Study at large: The dose of intravenous ivuxolimab that patients received every 2 weeks ranged from 0.01 to 10 mg/kg. Partial responses were achieved by three patients, of whom one had hepatocellular carcinoma and two had cutaneous melanoma.

The sequence came from an adult with an advanced solid tumor such as melanoma, head and neck, liver or kidney cancer. The rearrangement uses TRBV9 and TRBJ1-2, with TRBD1 identical over 8 bases. Sequencing used CD4+ or CD8+ T cells sorted from blood, obtained in a trial of the OX40 agonist ivuxolimab. In nucleotides, the CDR3 is TGTGCCAGCAGCGTAGATGGACAGGGTGGTGGCTACACCTTC. It encodes CASSVDGQGGGYTF.